The source of this TCR beta chain is a study of blood T cell repertoires in COVID-19. The V end was cut by 10 bases, the J end by 10 bases, with 14 bases between. The CDR3 extends over 12 amino acids. The germline V gene encodes CDR1 ENHRY and CDR2 SYGVKD. Data came from immunoSEQ multiplex PCR; TCRdb stores just in-frame clones and leaves some out. The sample shows some 86,000 clones, approximately 89% of them seen only once. This rearrangement joins TRBV10-3 to TRBJ1-6; weak D call: TRBD1 (5 bases). What was sequenced was peripheral blood. The clonotype was recovered from a human donor with active COVID-19. The donor label of this sample is uncertain. The CDR3 is CATTAGDSPLHF. DNA for the CDR3: TGTGCCACTACAGCGGGGGACTCACCCCTCCACTTT.